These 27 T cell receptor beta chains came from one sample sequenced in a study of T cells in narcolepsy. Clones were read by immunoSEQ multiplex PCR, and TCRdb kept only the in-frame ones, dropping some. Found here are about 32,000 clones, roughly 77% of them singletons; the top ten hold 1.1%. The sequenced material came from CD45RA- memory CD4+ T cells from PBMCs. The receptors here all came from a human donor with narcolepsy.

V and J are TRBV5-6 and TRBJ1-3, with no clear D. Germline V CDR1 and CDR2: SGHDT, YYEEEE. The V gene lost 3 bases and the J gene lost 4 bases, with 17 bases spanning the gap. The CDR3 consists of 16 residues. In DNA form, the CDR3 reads TGTGCCAGCAGCTCAGGACCCCTGGGGTCAGGAAACACCATATATTTT. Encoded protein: CASSSGPLGSGNTIYF.

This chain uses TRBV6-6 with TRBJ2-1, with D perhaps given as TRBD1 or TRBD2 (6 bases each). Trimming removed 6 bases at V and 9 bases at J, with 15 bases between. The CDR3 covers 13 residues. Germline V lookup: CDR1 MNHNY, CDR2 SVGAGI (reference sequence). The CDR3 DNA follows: TGTGCCAGCAGACCGACGGAGGGGGGTGAGCAGTTCTTC. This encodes CASRPTEGGEQFF.

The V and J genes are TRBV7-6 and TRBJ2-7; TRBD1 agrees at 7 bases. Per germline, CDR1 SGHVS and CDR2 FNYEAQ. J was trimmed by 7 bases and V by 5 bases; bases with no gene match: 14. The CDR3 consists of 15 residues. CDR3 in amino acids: CASSPGTEKSSEQYF. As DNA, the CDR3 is TGTGCCAGCAGCCCTGGGACAGAAAAAAGCTCAGAGCAGTACTTC.

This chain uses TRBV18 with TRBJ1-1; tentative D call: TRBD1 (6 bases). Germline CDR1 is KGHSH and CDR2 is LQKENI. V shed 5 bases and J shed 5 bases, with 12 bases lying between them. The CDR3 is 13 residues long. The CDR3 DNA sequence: TGTGCCAGCTCAGTTACAGGGTTAACTGAAGCTTTCTTT. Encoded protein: CASSVTGLTEAFF.

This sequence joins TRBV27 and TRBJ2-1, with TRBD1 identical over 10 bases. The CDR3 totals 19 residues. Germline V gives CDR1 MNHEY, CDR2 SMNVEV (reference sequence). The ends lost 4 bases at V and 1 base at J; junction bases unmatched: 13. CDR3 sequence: CASSSPTGGELGSYNEQFF. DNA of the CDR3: TGTGCCAGCAGTTCGCCGACAGGGGGCGAATTGGGGTCCTACAATGAGCAGTTCTTC.

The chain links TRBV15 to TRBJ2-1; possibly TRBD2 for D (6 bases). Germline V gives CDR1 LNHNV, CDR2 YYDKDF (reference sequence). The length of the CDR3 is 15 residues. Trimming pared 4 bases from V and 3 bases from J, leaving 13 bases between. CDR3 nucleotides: TGTGCCACCAGCATCAGGAGGGGCGGCTACAATGAGCAGTTCTTC. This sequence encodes CATSIRRGGYNEQFF.

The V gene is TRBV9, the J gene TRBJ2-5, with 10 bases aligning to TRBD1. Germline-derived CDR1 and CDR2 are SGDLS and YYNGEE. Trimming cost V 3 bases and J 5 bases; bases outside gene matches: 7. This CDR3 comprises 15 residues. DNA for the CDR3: TGTGCCAGCAGCGCCCGGACAGGGGGTGATGAGACCCAGTACTTC. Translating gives CASSARTGGDETQYF.

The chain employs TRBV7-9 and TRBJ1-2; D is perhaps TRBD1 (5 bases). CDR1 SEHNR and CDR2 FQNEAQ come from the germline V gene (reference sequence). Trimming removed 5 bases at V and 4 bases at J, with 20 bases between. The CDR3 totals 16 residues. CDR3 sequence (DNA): TGTGCCAGCAGCGGTCCTCGGGACGCCGCTCGCTATGGCTACACCTTC. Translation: CASSGPRDAARYGYTF.

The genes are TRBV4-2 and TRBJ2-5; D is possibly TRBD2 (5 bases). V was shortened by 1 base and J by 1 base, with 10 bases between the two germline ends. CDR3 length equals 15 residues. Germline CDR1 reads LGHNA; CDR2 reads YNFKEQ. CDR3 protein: CASSQAGSIQETQYF. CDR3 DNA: TGTGCCAGCAGCCAAGCGGGATCTATCCAAGAGACCCAGTACTTC.

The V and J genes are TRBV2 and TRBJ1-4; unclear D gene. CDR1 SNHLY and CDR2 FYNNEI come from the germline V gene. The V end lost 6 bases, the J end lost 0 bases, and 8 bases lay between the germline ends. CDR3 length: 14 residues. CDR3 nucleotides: TGTGCCAGCAGGGATCCCGCAACTAATGAAAAACTGTTTTTT. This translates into CASRDPATNEKLFF.

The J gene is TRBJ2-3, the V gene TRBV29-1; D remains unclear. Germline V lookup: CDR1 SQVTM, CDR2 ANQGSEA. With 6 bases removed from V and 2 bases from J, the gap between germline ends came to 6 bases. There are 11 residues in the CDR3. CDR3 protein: CSVDFTDTQYF. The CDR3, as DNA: TGCAGCGTCGATTTCACAGATACGCAGTATTTT.

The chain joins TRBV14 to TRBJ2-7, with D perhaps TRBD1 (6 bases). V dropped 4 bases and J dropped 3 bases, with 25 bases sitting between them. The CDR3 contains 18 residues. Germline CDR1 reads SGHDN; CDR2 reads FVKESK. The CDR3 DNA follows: TGTGCCAGCAGCCGGAGCTCGGGACAACTCCCTCGATACTACGAGCAGTACTTC. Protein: CASSRSSGQLPRYYEQYF.

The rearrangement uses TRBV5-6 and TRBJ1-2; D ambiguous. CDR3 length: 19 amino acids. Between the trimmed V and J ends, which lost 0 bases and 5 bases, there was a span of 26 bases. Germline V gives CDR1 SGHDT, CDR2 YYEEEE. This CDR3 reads CASSLGPPAPSSPQYGYTF. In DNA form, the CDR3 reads TGTGCCAGCAGCTTGGGGCCCCCGGCCCCTTCCAGCCCGCAATATGGCTACACCTTC. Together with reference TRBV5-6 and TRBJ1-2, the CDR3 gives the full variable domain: DAGVTQSPTHLIKTRGQQVTLRCSPKSGHDTVSWYQQALGQGPQFIFQYYEEEERQRGNFPDRFSGHQFPNYSSELNVNALLLGDSALYLCASSLGPPAPSSPQYGYTFGSGTRLTVV.

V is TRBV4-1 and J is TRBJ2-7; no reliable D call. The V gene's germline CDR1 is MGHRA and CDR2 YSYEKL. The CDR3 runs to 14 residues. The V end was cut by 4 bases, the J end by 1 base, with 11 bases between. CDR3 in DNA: TGCGCCAGCAGCCCCCCCGCTCGTTCCTACGAGCAGTACTTC. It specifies CASSPPARSYEQYF.

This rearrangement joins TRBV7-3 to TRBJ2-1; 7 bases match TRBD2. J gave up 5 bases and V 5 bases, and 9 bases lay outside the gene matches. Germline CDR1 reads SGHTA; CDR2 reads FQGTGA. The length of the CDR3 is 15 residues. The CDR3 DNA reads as TGTGCCAGCAGCGTTTCTAGCGGTGGTAACAATGAGCAGTTCTTC. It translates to CASSVSSGGNNEQFF.

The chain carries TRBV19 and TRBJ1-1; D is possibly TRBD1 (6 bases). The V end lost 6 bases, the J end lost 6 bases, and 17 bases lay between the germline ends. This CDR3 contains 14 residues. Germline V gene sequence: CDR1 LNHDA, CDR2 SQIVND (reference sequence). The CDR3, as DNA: TGTGCCAGTAGCAAATCCGGGGGGCTGGCTGAAGCTTTCTTT. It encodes CASSKSGGLAEAFF.

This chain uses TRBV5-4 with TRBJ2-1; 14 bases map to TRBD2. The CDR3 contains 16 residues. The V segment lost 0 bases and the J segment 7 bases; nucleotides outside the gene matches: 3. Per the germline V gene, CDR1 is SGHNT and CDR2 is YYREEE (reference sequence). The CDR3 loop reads CASSLAGTSGSNEQFF. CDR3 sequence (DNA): TGTGCCAGCAGCTTGGCAGGGACTAGCGGGAGTAATGAGCAGTTCTTC.

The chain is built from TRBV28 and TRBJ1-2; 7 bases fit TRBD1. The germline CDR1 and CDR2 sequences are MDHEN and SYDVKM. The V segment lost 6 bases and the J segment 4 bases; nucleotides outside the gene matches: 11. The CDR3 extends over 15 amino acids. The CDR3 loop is CASRGGTGVGYGYTF. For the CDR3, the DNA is TGTGCCAGCAGGGGGGGAACAGGGGTTGGCTATGGCTACACCTTC.

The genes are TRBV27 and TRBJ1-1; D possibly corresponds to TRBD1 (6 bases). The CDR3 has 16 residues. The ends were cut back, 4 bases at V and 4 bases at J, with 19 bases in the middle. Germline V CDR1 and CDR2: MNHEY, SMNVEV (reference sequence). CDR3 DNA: TGTGCCAGCAGTTCTTTCGGGGTCCTCAGGGGCACTGAAGCTTTCTTT. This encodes CASSSFGVLRGTEAFF.

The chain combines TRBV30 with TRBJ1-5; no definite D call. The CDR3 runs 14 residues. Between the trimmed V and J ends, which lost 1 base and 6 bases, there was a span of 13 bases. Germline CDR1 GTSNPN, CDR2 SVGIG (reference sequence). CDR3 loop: CAWSGTAAGQPQHF. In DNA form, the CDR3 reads TGTGCCTGGAGTGGGACGGCCGCAGGTCAGCCCCAGCATTTT.

CDR3 sequence: CASSPPAFNGYTF. CDR3 in DNA: TGTGCCAGCAGTCCGCCGGCGTTCAATGGCTACACCTTC. The chain has TRBV28 and TRBJ1-2, with D uncertain. The V and J ends lost 5 bases and 6 bases respectively, with 13 bases between them. Per germline, CDR1 MDHEN and CDR2 SYDVKM. The CDR3 length is 13 residues.

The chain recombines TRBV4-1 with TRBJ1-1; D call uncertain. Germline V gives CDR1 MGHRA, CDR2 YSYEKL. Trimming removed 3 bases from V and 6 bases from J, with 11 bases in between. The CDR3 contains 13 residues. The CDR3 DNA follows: TGCGCCAGCAGCCATCGGGGAGGAGCTGAAGCTTTCTTT. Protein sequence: CASSHRGGAEAFF.

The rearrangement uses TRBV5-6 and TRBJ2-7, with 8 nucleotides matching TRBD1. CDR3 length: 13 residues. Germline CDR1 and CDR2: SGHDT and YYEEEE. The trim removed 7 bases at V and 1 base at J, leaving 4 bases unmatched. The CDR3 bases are TGTGCCAGCTCCCGGGACAGGTCCTACGAGCAGTACTTC. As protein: CASSRDRSYEQYF.

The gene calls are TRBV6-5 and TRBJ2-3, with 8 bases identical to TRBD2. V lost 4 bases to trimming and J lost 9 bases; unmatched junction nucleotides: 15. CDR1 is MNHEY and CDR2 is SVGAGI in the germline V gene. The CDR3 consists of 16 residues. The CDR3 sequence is CASSWSPGLGQGTQYF. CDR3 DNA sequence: TGTGCCAGCAGTTGGAGTCCGGGACTAGGGCAAGGCACGCAGTATTTT.

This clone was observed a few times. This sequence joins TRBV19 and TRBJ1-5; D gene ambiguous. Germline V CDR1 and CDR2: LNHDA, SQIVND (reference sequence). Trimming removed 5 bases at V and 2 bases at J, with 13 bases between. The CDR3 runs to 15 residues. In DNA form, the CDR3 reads TGTGCCAGTAGTCCCCTGAGGGTCGGCAATCAGCCCCAGCATTTT. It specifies CASSPLRVGNQPQHF. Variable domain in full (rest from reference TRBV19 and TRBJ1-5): DGGITQSPKYLFRKEGQNVTLSCEQNLNHDAMYWYRQDPGQGLRLIYYSQIVNDFQKGDIAEGYSVSREKKESFPLTVTSAQKNPTAFYLCASSPLRVGNQPQHFGDGTRLSIL.

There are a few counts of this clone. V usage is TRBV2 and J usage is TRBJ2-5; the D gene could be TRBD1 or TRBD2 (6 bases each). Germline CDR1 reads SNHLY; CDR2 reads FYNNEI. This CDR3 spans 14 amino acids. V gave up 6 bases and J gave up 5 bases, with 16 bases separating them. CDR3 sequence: CASRGDSDRETQYF. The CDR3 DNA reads TGTGCCAGCAGAGGGGACTCCGACAGGGAGACCCAGTACTTC. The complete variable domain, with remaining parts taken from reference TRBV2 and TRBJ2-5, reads EPEVTQTPSHQVTQMGQEVILRCVPISNHLYFYWYRQILGQKVEFLVSFYNNEISEKSEIFDDQFSVERPDGSNFTLKIRSTKLEDSAMYFCASRGDSDRETQYFGPGTRLLVL.

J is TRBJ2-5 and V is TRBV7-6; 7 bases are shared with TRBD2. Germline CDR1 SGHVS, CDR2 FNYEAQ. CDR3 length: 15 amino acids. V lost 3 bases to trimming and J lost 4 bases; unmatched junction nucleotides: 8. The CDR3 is CASSFGLVGRETQYF. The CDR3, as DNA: TGTGCCAGCAGCTTTGGACTAGTAGGGAGAGAGACCCAGTACTTC.